The 9 T cell receptor beta chains below come from one sample, sequenced in a study of shared clonotypes between healthy human individuals. The assay was immunoSEQ multiplex PCR, and TCRdb's table has in-frame clones only and misses some. The sample yields over 850,000 clones, approximately 80% seen once. The sequenced sample consisted of memory CD4+ T cells from PBMCs. Sample subset: CD45RA-negative fraction. The source of these receptors is a man aged 18 to 30 in good health. Some clones in this sample may be carry-over from other donors' samples.

This sequence joins TRBV4-3 and TRBJ1-2; D gene unclear. Trimming pared 1 base from V and 1 base from J, leaving 7 bases between. The CDR3 consists of 14 residues. The germline CDR1 and CDR2 sequences are LGHNA and YSLEER. This chain's CDR3 is CASSQAVSNYGYTF. The DNA for the CDR3 is TGCGCCAGCAGCCAAGCGGTCAGTAACTATGGCTACACCTTC.

With respect to this clone: Only one base separates this from a far larger clonotype, so it likely reflects a read error. The V call is TRBV4-1, the J call TRBJ1-5; D is undetermined. Germline CDR1 reads MGHRA; CDR2 reads YSYEKL. This CDR3 has 13 amino acids. In DNA, the CDR3 is TGCGCCAGCAGCCTCGAACGGGATCAGCCCCGGCATTTT. Protein: CASSLERDQPRHF.

CDR3 sequence reads: CASSVEGVAKNIQYF. The CDR3, as DNA: TGTGCCAGCAGTGTTGAGGGAGTAGCCAAAAACATTCAGTACTTC. The chain joins TRBV2 to TRBJ2-4, with a tentative D call TRBD2 (5 bases). Trimming removed 4 bases from V and 0 bases from J, with 10 bases in between. The CDR3 runs 15 residues. The germline gives CDR1 SNHLY, CDR2 FYNNEI.

The chain is built from TRBV6-5 and TRBJ1-2; D possibly corresponds to TRBD1 (6 bases). V was pared by 6 bases and J by 4 bases, with 12 bases between. The CDR3 covers 13 residues. Germline V gene lookup returns CDR1 MNHEY and CDR2 SVGAGI. This CDR3 reads CASRTDRSYGYTF. In nucleotides, the CDR3 is TGTGCCAGCAGGACAGACAGGAGCTATGGCTACACCTTC.

In DNA, the CDR3 is TGCAGCGTTGAAGGGCCCCGGGAGTCCGCAGATACGCAGTATTTT. Its protein is CSVEGPRESADTQYF. The V and J genes are TRBV29-1 and TRBJ2-3; D may be TRBD2 (6 bases). Trimming removed 1 base at V and 4 bases at J, with 15 bases between. This CDR3 has 15 amino acids. Germline V gene sequence: CDR1 SQVTM, CDR2 ANQGSEA.

The gene calls are TRBV10-3 and TRBJ2-1, with 11 bases lining up with TRBD2. The germline gives CDR1 ENHRY, CDR2 SYGVKD. J was trimmed by 15 bases and V by 11 bases; bases with no gene match: 18. The CDR3 is made up of 14 amino acids. DNA of the CDR3: TGTGCCTCACTTAGGGGACTAGCGGACCAAGGGGGGTTCTTC. Translating gives CASLRGLADQGGFF.

This clone has more than one count but fewer than ten. J is TRBJ1-1 and V is TRBV10-1; TRBD1 aligns across 7 bases. J was trimmed by 8 bases and V by 4 bases; bases with no gene match: 7. CDR1 is WNHNN, CDR2 SYGVQD, per germline (reference sequence). CDR3 length: 13 residues. The CDR3, as DNA: TGCGCCAGCAGTGCAGCTATACAGGGGGAAGCTTTCTTT. Translated, it gives CASSAAIQGEAFF.

This chain links TRBV5-1 with TRBJ2-7, with D possibly being TRBD1 or TRBD2 (6 bases each). This CDR3 contains 17 residues. Germline lookup yields CDR1 SGHRS and CDR2 YFSETQ. V was pared by 0 bases and J by 6 bases, with 22 bases between. The CDR3 sequence is CASSLGPNKGGVGEQYF. CDR3 nucleotides: TGCGCCAGCAGCTTGGGGCCCAATAAGGGGGGAGTAGGCGAGCAGTACTTC.

The V and J genes are TRBV5-1 and TRBJ2-1; the match to TRBD2 covers 8 bases. The ends lost 2 bases at V and 5 bases at J; junction bases unmatched: 3. The V gene's germline CDR1 is SGHRS and CDR2 YFSETQ. There are 14 residues in the CDR3. CDR3 region: CASSFSGGNNEQFF. The CDR3 DNA follows: TGCGCCAGCAGCTTCAGCGGGGGCAACAATGAGCAGTTCTTC.